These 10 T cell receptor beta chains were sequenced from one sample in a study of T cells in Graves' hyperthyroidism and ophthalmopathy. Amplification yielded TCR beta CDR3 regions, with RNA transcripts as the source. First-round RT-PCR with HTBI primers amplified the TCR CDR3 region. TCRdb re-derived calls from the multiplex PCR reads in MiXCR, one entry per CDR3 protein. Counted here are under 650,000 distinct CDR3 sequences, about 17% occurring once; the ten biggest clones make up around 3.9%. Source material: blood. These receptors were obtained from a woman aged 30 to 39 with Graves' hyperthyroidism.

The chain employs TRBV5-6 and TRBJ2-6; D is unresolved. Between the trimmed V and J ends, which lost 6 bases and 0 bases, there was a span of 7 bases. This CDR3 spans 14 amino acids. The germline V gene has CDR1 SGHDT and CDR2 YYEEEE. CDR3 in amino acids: CASTTRSGANVLTF. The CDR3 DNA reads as TGTGCCAGCACGACCCGCTCTGGGGCCAACGTCCTGACTTTC.

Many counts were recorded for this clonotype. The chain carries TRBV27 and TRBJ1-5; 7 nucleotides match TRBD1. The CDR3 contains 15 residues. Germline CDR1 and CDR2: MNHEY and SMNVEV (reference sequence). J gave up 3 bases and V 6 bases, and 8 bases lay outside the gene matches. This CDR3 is CASSPTGTVNQPQHF. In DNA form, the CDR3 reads TGTGCCAGCAGCCCTACCGGGACAGTCAATCAGCCCCAGCATTTT.

The CDR3 DNA reads TGCAGCGGGCGGGAGTTCACCGGGGAGCTGTTTTTT. Its protein product is CSGREFTGELFF. The gene calls are TRBV29-1 and TRBJ2-2, with TRBD2 identical over 7 bases. Germline trimming cut 7 bases from V and 4 bases from J; bases unmatched to any gene: 3. The CDR3 is 12 amino acids. Germline values: CDR1 SQVTM, CDR2 ANQGSEA.

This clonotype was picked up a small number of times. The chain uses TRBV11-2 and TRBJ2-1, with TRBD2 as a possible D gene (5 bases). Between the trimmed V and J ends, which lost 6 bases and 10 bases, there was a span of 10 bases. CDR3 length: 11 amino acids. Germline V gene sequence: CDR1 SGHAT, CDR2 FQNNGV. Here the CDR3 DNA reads TGTGCCAGCAGTCCGCGACTAGAGCAGTTCTTC. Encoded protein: CASSPRLEQFF. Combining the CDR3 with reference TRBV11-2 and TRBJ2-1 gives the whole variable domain EAGVAQSPRYKIIEKRQSVAFWCNPISGHATLYWYQQILGQGPKLLIQFQNNGVVDDSQLPKDRFSAERLKGVDSTLKIQPAKLEDSAVYLCASSPRLEQFFGPGTRLTVL.

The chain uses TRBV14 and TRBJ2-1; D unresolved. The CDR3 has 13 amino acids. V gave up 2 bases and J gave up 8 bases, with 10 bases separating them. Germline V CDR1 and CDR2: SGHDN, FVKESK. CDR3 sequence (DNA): TGTGCCAGCAGCCAATGGCTCAACGATGAGCAGTTCTTC. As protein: CASSQWLNDEQFF.

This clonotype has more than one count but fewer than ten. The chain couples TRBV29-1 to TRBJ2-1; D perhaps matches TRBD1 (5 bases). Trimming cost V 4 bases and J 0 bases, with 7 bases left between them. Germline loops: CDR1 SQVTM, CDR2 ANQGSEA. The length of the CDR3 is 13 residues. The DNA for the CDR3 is TGCAGCGTTGGGGGCCGCTCCTACAATGAGCAGTTCTTC. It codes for CSVGGRSYNEQFF.

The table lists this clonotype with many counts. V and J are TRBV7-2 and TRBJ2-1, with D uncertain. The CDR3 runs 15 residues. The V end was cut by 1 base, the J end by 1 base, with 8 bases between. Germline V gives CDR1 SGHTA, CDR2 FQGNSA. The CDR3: CASSLGRVSYNEQFF. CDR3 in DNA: TGTGCCAGCAGCTTAGGCCGGGTTTCCTACAATGAGCAGTTCTTC.

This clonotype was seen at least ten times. CDR3 DNA sequence: TGTGCCAGCAGTTTGACTAGCGTCTACGAGCAGTACTTC. It encodes CASSLTSVYEQYF. The rearrangement joins TRBV27 to TRBJ2-7, with 8 bases that match TRBD2. J gave up 3 bases and V 3 bases, and 1 base lay outside the gene matches. The CDR3 sequence is 13 residues long. The V gene's germline CDR1 is MNHEY and CDR2 SMNVEV (reference sequence).

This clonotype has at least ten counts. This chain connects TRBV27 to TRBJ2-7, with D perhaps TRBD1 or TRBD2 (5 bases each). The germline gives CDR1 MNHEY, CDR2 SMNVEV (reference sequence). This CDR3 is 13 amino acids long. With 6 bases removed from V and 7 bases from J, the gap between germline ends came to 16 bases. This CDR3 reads CASRHRDDGEQYF. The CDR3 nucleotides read TGTGCCAGCAGGCATCGGGACGACGGGGAGCAGTACTTC.

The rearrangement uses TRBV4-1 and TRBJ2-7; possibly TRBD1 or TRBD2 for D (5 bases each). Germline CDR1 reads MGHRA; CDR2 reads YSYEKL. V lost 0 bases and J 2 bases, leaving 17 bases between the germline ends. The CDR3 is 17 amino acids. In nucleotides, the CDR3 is TGCGCCAGCAGCCAAGATGAGGGACGGAGTACCGCCTACGAGCAGTACTTC. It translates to CASSQDEGRSTAYEQYF.